These 22 T cell receptor beta chains originate from one sample sequenced in a study of CD8 T cells in Susac syndrome. Random hexamers primed reverse transcription of about 0.45 to 1 ug RNA. TCRdb re-called the immunoSEQ multiplex PCR reads with MiXCR, one entry per CDR3 protein. Here the sample spans roughly 180,000 distinct CDR3 sequences, over 90% being singletons. Specimen: CD4+ T cells from PBMCs. These receptors originate from a human donor with Susac syndrome.

The chain recombines TRBV20-1 with TRBJ2-3; D is perhaps TRBD2 (6 bases). The CDR3 has 14 residues. V was clipped by 4 bases and J by 1 base, with 12 bases between them. The V gene's germline CDR1 is DFQATT and CDR2 SNEGSKA (reference sequence). The CDR3 coding sequence is TGCAGTGCTATTGCGCGGGATGGCACAGATACGCAGTATTTT. Protein product: CSAIARDGTDTQYF.

The V call is TRBV29-1, the J call TRBJ1-2, with no clear D. The CDR3 spans 10 residues. V was shortened by 2 bases and J by 9 bases, with 7 bases between the two germline ends. Looked up from germline, CDR1 is SQVTM and CDR2 is ANQGSEA. CDR3 sequence: CSVEQESYTF. CDR3 DNA: TGCAGCGTTGAACAGGAAAGCTACACCTTC.

The J gene is TRBJ1-5, the V gene TRBV9; TRBD1 matches 7 bases. Germline V gives CDR1 SGDLS, CDR2 YYNGEE. The trim removed 3 bases at V and 2 bases at J, leaving 8 bases unmatched. The CDR3 is 16 amino acids. The CDR3 region has the DNA TGTGCCAGCAGCGCCGAAGCAACAGGGGGCAATCAGCCCCAGCATTTT. Amino acid sequence: CASSAEATGGNQPQHF.

Here the CDR3 reads CSVEGDTEAFF. As DNA, the CDR3 is TGCAGCGTTGAAGGGGACACTGAAGCTTTCTTT. The V and J genes are TRBV29-1 and TRBJ1-1, with D hard to call. The CDR3 has 11 residues. V dropped 1 base and J dropped 3 bases, with 3 bases sitting between them. Germline CDR1 reads SQVTM; CDR2 reads ANQGSEA.

The chain couples TRBV24-1 to TRBJ1-2; D is undetermined. Germline CDR1 KGHDR, CDR2 SFDVKD. V lost 3 bases and J lost 8, with 12 bases in between. The CDR3 has 13 residues. The CDR3 here is CATSDRSGGGYTF. The CDR3 DNA is TGTGCCACCAGTGATCGCTCAGGAGGCGGCTACACCTTC.

The chain has TRBV6-1 and TRBJ2-7; D may be TRBD1 or TRBD2 (5 bases each). Germline V gene sequence: CDR1 MNHNS, CDR2 SASEGT. With 7 bases removed from V and 0 bases from J, the gap between germline ends came to 13 bases. CDR3 length: 14 amino acids. Here the CDR3 DNA reads TGTGCCAGCACTCCGGGACCTAACTCCTACGAGCAGTACTTC. Encoded protein: CASTPGPNSYEQYF.

The V call is TRBV12-3 or TRBV12-4, the J call TRBJ2-7; a weak D match, TRBD2 (6 bases). V gave up 5 bases and J gave up 4 bases, with 12 bases separating them. The CDR3 runs 13 residues. CDR3 DNA sequence: TGTGCCAGCAGTGTGGGGAGGCTATACGAGCAGTACTTC. This codes for CASSVGRLYEQYF.

The chain is built from TRBV5-1 and TRBJ2-3; 7 bases fit TRBD1. The CDR3 totals 15 residues. CDR1 is SGHRS, CDR2 YFSETQ, per germline. The trim removed 2 bases at V and 5 bases at J, leaving 8 bases unmatched. The CDR3 protein is CASSFGTAGGDTQYF. The CDR3 DNA reads TGCGCCAGCAGCTTCGGGACAGCCGGAGGAGATACGCAGTATTTT.

The V gene is TRBV20-1, the J gene TRBJ2-1; the D gene is possibly TRBD2 (6 bases). The V end lost 4 bases, the J end lost 4 bases, and 11 bases lay between the germline ends. This CDR3 has 13 amino acids. Per the germline V gene, CDR1 is DFQATT and CDR2 is SNEGSKA (reference sequence). CDR3 loop: CSAKGLVYNEQFF. For the CDR3, the DNA is TGCAGTGCTAAGGGACTCGTATACAATGAGCAGTTCTTC.

CDR3: CASSQGGGQGAFGELFF. The CDR3 bases are TGTGCCAGCAGCCAAGGGGGAGGACAGGGGGCGTTCGGGGAGCTGTTTTTT. The V and J genes are TRBV4-2 and TRBJ2-2; 11 nucleotides line up with TRBD1. Germline V gene sequence: CDR1 LGHNA, CDR2 YNFKEQ. The V gene end was trimmed by 1 base and the J gene end by 7 bases; junction bases not matched to a gene: 8. This CDR3 contains 17 residues.

The chain uses TRBV27 and TRBJ2-7; 8 bases are a match to TRBD2. From germline, CDR1 is MNHEY and CDR2 SMNVEV (reference sequence). The V and J ends lost 5 bases and 0 bases, in that order; junction bases with no gene match: 9. The CDR3 length is 16 residues. The DNA for the CDR3 is TGTGCCAGCAGTACAAAAACTAGCGGAAGCTCCTACGAGCAGTACTTC. It codes for CASSTKTSGSSYEQYF.

V is TRBV5-6 and J is TRBJ2-7; possibly TRBD1 or TRBD2 for D (5 bases each). Trimming cost V 3 bases and J 0 bases, with 13 bases left between them. The length of the CDR3 is 15 residues. Germline V gene data show CDR1 as SGHDT and CDR2 as YYEEEE. As DNA, the CDR3 is TGTGCCAGCAGCTCCACGGCAGGGAGCTCCTACGAGCAGTACTTC. As protein: CASSSTAGSSYEQYF. The full variable domain, its missing parts supplied by reference TRBV5-6 and TRBJ2-7, is DAGVTQSPTHLIKTRGQQVTLRCSPKSGHDTVSWYQQALGQGPQFIFQYYEEEERQRGNFPDRFSGHQFPNYSSELNVNALLLGDSALYLCASSSTAGSSYEQYFGPGTRLTVT.

This sequence joins TRBV29-1 and TRBJ2-2; TRBD2 agrees at 7 bases. CDR1 and CDR2 from the germline V gene are SQVTM and ANQGSEA. The CDR3 runs 13 residues. After removal of 6 bases from V and 6 bases from J, the junction contained 7 bases not matched to a gene. The CDR3 is CSVATSFAGELFF. The CDR3 DNA reads TGCAGCGTAGCGACTAGCTTCGCCGGGGAGCTGTTTTTT.

This clonotype showed up just once. The chain carries TRBV11-3 and TRBJ2-2; weak D call: TRBD2 (6 bases). Per the germline V gene, CDR1 is SGHNT and CDR2 is YENEEA. The CDR3 covers 14 residues. V lost 8 bases and J lost 3, with 13 bases in between. Here the CDR3 DNA reads TGTGCCAGCTCAGGAGGAGGGGACACCGGGGAGCTGTTTTTT. Its translation is CASSGGGDTGELFF.

This clonotype was counted once. The chain carries TRBV4-2 and TRBJ2-7; D possibly corresponds to TRBD2 (5 bases). From germline, CDR1 is LGHNA and CDR2 YNFKEQ. CDR3 length equals 16 residues. The V and J ends lost 0 bases and 2 bases respectively, with 14 bases between them. The CDR3 reads CASSQDRAGLAYEQYF. The CDR3, as DNA: TGTGCCAGCAGCCAAGATAGGGCAGGACTCGCCTACGAGCAGTACTTC.

A single count supports this clonotype. The chain recombines TRBV27 with TRBJ1-2; a possible D gene is TRBD1 (5 bases). Germline CDR1 MNHEY, CDR2 SMNVEV (reference sequence). V shed 6 bases and J shed 7 bases, with 21 bases lying between them. The CDR3 is 15 residues long. The CDR3 DNA follows: TGTGCCAGCAGCCTATCTCCTGCAGGGTACGGTGGCTACACCTTC. Encoded protein: CASSLSPAGYGGYTF.

The rearrangement joins TRBV28 to TRBJ2-1; no definite D call. Trimming took off 3 bases at V and 4 bases at J, with 16 bases between the two ends. Germline V gene data show CDR1 as MDHEN and CDR2 as SYDVKM. CDR3 length: 16 amino acids. CDR3 sequence: CASSFRRSALYNEQFF. The CDR3 nucleotides are TGTGCCAGCAGTTTCAGAAGGTCGGCCCTGTACAATGAGCAGTTCTTC.

The V call is TRBV20-1, the J call TRBJ1-1; TRBD1 matches 9 bases. The V gene's germline CDR1 is DFQATT and CDR2 SNEGSKA (reference sequence). This CDR3 is 14 amino acids long. V dropped 5 bases and J dropped 4; count of bases not matched to a gene: 8. In nucleotides, the CDR3 is TGCAGTGCTCCCCTCGACAGGGGGATCACTGAAGCTTTCTTT. As protein: CSAPLDRGITEAFF.

This chain links TRBV29-1 with TRBJ1-4; D not resolved. The V gene lost 2 bases and the J gene lost 8 bases, with 6 bases spanning the gap. The CDR3 has 11 amino acids. CDR1 and CDR2 (germline): SQVTM, ANQGSEA. The CDR3 spells CSVEKGEKLFF. In DNA, the CDR3 is TGCAGCGTTGAAAAAGGAGAAAAACTGTTTTTT.

This chain connects TRBV20-1 to TRBJ1-1; 7 bases fit TRBD1. Trimming removed 0 bases from V and 3 bases from J; junction bases left unmatched: 7. The CDR3 has 15 residues. Germline CDR1 is DFQATT and CDR2 is SNEGSKA (reference sequence). CDR3 sequence (DNA): TGCAGTGCTAGAGATAGGAGACAGGGAGACACTGAAGCTTTCTTT. This encodes CSARDRRQGDTEAFF.

As to this clonotype: One junction end does not reproduce the germline sequence, and a read error may be involved. This chain connects TRBV5-1 to TRBJ1-2, with unresolved D. This CDR3 has 14 amino acids. The germline V gene has CDR1 SGHRS and CDR2 YFSETQ. CDR3 DNA: TGCGCCAGCAAGGCAGAGGCCTCAGGATATGACTACACCTTC. Translation gives CASKAEASGYDYTF.

The V call is TRBV29-1, the J call TRBJ1-1; 9 positions agree with TRBD1. CDR3 length: 13 amino acids. Germline CDR1 is SQVTM and CDR2 is ANQGSEA. V lost 0 bases, J lost 4 bases, and 0 bases stayed unmatched. CDR3: CSVEEGQGTEAFF. CDR3 coding DNA: TGCAGCGTTGAAGAGGGACAGGGCACTGAAGCTTTCTTT.